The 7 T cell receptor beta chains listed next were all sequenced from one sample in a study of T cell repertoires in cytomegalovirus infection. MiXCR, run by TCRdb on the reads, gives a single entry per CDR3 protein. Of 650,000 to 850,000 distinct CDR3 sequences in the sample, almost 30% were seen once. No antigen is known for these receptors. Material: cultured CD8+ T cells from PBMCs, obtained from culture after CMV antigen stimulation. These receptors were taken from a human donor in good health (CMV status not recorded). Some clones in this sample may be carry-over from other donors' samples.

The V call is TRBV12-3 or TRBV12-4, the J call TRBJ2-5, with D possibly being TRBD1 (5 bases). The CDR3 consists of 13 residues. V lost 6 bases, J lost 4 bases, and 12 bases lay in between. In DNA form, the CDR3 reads TGTGCCAGCAGGGCCGGTCAGGGAGAGACCCAGTACTTC. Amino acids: CASRAGQGETQYF.

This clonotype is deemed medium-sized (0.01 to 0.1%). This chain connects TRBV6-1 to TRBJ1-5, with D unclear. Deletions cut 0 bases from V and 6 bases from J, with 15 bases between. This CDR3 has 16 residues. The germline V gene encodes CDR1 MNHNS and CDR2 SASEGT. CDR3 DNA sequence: TGTGCCAGCAGTGAAGCCGCGACATCAATGTCTCAGCCCCAGCATTTT. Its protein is CASSEAATSMSQPQHF.

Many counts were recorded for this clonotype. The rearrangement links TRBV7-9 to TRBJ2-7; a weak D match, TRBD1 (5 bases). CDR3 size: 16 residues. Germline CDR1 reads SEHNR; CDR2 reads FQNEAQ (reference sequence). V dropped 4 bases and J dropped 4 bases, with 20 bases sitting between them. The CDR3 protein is CASSSPREPLKYEQYF. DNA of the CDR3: TGTGCCAGCAGCTCCCCCAGGGAACCTTTAAAATACGAGCAGTACTTC.

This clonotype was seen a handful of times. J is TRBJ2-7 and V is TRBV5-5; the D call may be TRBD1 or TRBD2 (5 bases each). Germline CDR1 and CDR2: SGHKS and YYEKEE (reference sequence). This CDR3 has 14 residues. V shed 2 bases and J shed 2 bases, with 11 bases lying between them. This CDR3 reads CASSFFEGPYEQYF. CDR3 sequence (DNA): TGTGCCAGCAGCTTTTTTGAGGGGCCCTACGAGCAGTACTTC.

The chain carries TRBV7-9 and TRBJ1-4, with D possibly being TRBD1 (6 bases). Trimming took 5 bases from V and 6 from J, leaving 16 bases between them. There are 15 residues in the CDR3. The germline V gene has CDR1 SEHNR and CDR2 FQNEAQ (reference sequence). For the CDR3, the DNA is TGTGCCAGCAGCCCGGTCCGGGGGGCGGATGAAAAACTGTTTTTT. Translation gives CASSPVRGADEKLFF.

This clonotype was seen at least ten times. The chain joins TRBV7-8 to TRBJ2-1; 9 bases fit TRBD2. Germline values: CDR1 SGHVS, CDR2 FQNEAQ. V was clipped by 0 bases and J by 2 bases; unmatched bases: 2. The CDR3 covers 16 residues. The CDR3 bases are TGTGCCAGCAGCTTAGCAACTAGCGGGCCCTACAATGAGCAGTTCTTC. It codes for CASSLATSGPYNEQFF. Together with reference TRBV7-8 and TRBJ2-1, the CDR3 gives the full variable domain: GAGVSQSPRYKVAKRGQDVALRCDPISGHVSLFWYQQALGQGPEFLTYFQNEAQLDKSGLPSDRFFAERPEGSVSTLKIQRTQQEDSAVYLCASSLATSGPYNEQFFGPGTRLTVL.

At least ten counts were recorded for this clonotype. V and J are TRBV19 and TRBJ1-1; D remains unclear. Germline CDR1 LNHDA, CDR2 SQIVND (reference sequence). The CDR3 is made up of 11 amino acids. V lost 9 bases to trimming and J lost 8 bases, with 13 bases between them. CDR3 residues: CASSVGLEAFF. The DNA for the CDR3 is TGTGCCAGCTCGGTTGGCTTAGAAGCTTTCTTT.